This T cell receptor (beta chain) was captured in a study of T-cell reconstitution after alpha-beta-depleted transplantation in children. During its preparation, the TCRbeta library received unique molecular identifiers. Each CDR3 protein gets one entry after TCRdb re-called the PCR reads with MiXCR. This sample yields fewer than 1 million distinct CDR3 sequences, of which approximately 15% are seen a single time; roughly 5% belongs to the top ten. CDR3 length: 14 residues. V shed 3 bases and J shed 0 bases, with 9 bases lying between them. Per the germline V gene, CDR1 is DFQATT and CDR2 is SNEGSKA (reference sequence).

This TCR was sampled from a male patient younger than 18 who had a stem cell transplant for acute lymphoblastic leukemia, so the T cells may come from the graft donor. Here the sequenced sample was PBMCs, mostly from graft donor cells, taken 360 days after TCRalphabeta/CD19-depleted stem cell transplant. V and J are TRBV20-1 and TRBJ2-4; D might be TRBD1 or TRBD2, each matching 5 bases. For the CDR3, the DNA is TGCAGTGCTAGTATCGGGACAGCCAAAAACATTCAGTACTTC. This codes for CSASIGTAKNIQYF.